This is a list of T cell receptor beta chains from one sample in a study of vaccination and CD4 T cells after COVID-19. TCRdb re-called the PCR reads through MiXCR, storing one row per CDR3 protein. The sample contains fewer than 11,000 distinct CDR3 sequences, 25% to 35% of which appear only once. No antigens are known for them. Sample: CD4+ T cells from blood, cultured in vitro, taken after SARS-CoV-2 vaccination. The receptors were sampled from a human donor who had recovered from COVID-19. CDR3s include the opening cysteine and the closing phenylalanine or tryptophan. The D gene is left open where the match is weak. The size field is filled for only some rows; it gives once, few, many or a size class.

d_call	v_call	j_call	clone_size	cdr3_aa	cdr3_nt
TRBD1	TRBV6-5	TRBJ1-2	few	CASSYSGQYGYTF	TGTGCCAGCAGTTACTCGGGACAGTATGGCTACACCTTC
.	TRBV20-1	TRBJ1-3	.	CSASGGAGNTIYF	TGCAGTGCTAGCGGGGGAGCCGGAAACACCATATATTTT
.	TRBV4-3	TRBJ2-3	.	CASSREGPRGGDTQYF	TGCGCCAGCAGCCGGGAGGGACCAAGGGGGGGAGATACGCAGTATTTT
.	TRBV6-1	TRBJ2-7	.	CASTPFPGIYEQYF	TGTGCCAGCACCCCATTTCCCGGGATCTACGAGCAGTACTTC
TRBD1	TRBV11-2	TRBJ1-5	large	CASSVNRGASQPQHF	TGTGCCAGCAGCGTGAACAGGGGCGCCAGTCAGCCCCAGCATTTT
TRBD2	TRBV5-8	TRBJ2-7	.	CASSAWTSAHPEQYF	TGTGCCAGCAGCGCTTGGACTAGCGCCCACCCCGAGCAGTACTTC
TRBD1	TRBV20-1	TRBJ2-3	few	CSAQFWGQGTDTQYF	TGCAGTGCTCAATTCTGGGGACAGGGCACAGATACGCAGTATTTT
.	TRBV20-1	TRBJ1-5	few	CSAIRGTGDQPQHF	TGCAGTGCTATTCGGGGGACCGGGGATCAGCCCCAGCATTTT
TRBD1	TRBV19	TRBJ2-6	.	CASNNLPGQGSGANVLTF	TGTGCCAGTAATAACCTGCCGGGACAGGGCTCTGGGGCCAACGTCCTGACTTTC
.	TRBV28	TRBJ1-2	.	CASSFPLGAYGYTF	TGTGCCAGCAGTTTCCCCCTTGGGGCCTATGGCTACACCTTC
TRBD1	TRBV6-1	TRBJ1-5	.	CASRDGQGHQPQHF	TGTGCCAGCAGAGACGGACAGGGGCATCAGCCCCAGCATTTT
.	TRBV20-1	TRBJ2-5	medium-sized	CSATKQGMGPETQYF	TGCAGTGCTACCAAACAGGGAATGGGACCGGAGACCCAGTACTTC
.	TRBV6-1	TRBJ1-3	.	CASSPRTLGNTIYF	TGTGCCAGCAGCCCTAGGACACTAGGAAACACCATATATTTT
.	TRBV24-1	TRBJ1-1	few	CATSDSGGGGTEAFF	TGTGCCACCAGTGATTCGGGCGGGGGAGGCACTGAAGCTTTCTTT
.	TRBV10-3	TRBJ2-2	large	CAISVVRARLNTGELFF	TGTGCCATCAGTGTTGTCAGGGCCCGGCTTAACACCGGGGAGCTGTTTTTT
.	TRBV11-2	TRBJ1-1	.	CASSLDEFPGSEAFF	TGTGCCAGCAGCTTAGATGAGTTCCCCGGGAGTGAAGCTTTCTTT
.	TRBV28	TRBJ2-7	.	CASSFRGAYEQYF	TGTGCCAGCAGTTTCCGAGGGGCCTACGAGCAGTACTTC
.	TRBV12-3/TRBV12-4	TRBJ2-7	.	CASSFFYEQYF	TGTGCCAGCAGTTTCTTCTACGAGCAGTACTTC
.	TRBV6-1	TRBJ1-1	.	CASISVRPSTEAFF	TGTGCCAGCATCAGTGTCAGACCCTCCACTGAAGCTTTCTTT
.	TRBV28	TRBJ1-6	few	CASSPSRQGHNSPLHF	TGTGCCAGCAGTCCAAGCCGGCAGGGGCATAATTCACCCCTCCACTTT
TRBD2	TRBV10-3	TRBJ2-3	few	CASNSGRPENTDTQYF	TGTGCCTCCAATAGCGGGAGGCCCGAGAACACAGATACGCAGTATTTT
.	TRBV20-1	TRBJ1-1	.	CSAPSAGRGTEAFF	TGCAGTGCCCCCTCGGCGGGGCGGGGCACTGAAGCTTTCTTT
.	TRBV20-1	TRBJ2-5	.	CSAYRGGGYQETQYF	TGCAGTGCTTACCGCGGAGGAGGGTACCAAGAGACCCAGTACTTC
.	TRBV19	TRBJ2-7	few	CASSSTTSSRPYEQYF	TGTGCCAGTAGTTCGACCACCTCCTCACGCCCATACGAGCAGTACTTC
.	TRBV5-1	TRBJ1-2	.	CASSLQDVNGYTF	TGCGCCAGCAGCTTGCAGGACGTCAATGGCTACACCTTC
.	TRBV21-1	TRBJ2-7	.	CASSKAGRAPSGRHYEQYF	TGTGCCAGCAGCAAAGCGGGCAGGGCCCCTAGCGGGAGACACTACGAGCAGTACTTC
.	TRBV27	TRBJ2-3	few	CASSFPGTDTQYF	TGTGCCAGCAGTTTTCCAGGCACAGATACGCAGTATTTT
.	TRBV7-2	TRBJ1-1	.	CASSRGTGVSNTEAFF	TGTGCCAGCAGCCGGGGTACGGGCGTTTCGAACACTGAAGCTTTCTTT
.	TRBV18	TRBJ1-2	.	CASSLQDNYGYTF	TGTGCCAGCTCCCTACAGGATAACTATGGCTACACCTTC
.	TRBV28	TRBJ1-1	.	CASNVRGSRAFF	TGTGCCAGCAACGTCAGGGGCTCGAGAGCTTTCTTT
TRBD1	TRBV14	TRBJ2-7	.	CASSPFSGTATEQYF	TGTGCCAGCAGCCCTTTCTCCGGGACAGCCACCGAGCAGTACTTC
.	TRBV20-1	TRBJ1-1	few	CSARAKGRGSTEAFF	TGCAGTGCTAGAGCCAAAGGTAGGGGTAGCACTGAAGCTTTCTTT
.	TRBV7-2	TRBJ2-5	.	CASSPREGAETQYF	TGTGCCAGCAGCCCTAGGGAGGGGGCAGAGACCCAGTACTTC
.	TRBV28	TRBJ1-1	.	CASSRRYTEAFF	TGTGCCAGCAGCCGGCGTTACACTGAAGCTTTCTTT
TRBD2	TRBV4-3	TRBJ2-2	.	CASSQGSGLQNTGELFF	TGCGCCAGCAGCCAAGGGTCGGGACTACAAAACACCGGGGAGCTGTTTTTT
TRBD1	TRBV25-1	TRBJ1-2	.	CASSELGQVAGYTF	TGTGCCAGCAGTGAATTGGGACAGGTAGCTGGCTACACCTTC
TRBD1	TRBV28	TRBJ2-7	.	CASSTRDRGIYEQYF	TGTGCCAGCAGCACCCGAGACAGGGGAATTTACGAGCAGTACTTC